The table lists the clone carrying this T cell receptor beta chain with a few counts. Its antigen is unknown. Trimming cost V 3 bases and J 6 bases, with 15 bases left between them. The CDR3 totals 14 residues. The sample is drawn from a study of blood T cells in healthy people across ages. At least 5.5 micrograms of total RNA were extracted per sample. Study observations and caveats: It was held that the diversity estimates obtained from one million T cells were underestimates. There was a strong correlation between TCR beta diversity and naive T cell percentage. Diversity of TCR beta per million T cells declined in a roughly linear way with age.

Primers used in a second PCR of about 7 to 12 cycles were a sample-barcoded 5' primer and a J-beta primer mix. TCRdb used MiXCR to reprocess the 5' RACE reads, holding one entry per CDR3 protein. The sample has about 1.7 million distinct CDR3 sequences; roughly 27% are singletons. This sequence originates from a woman aged 30 to 39 in good health. Input material: blood. V and J are TRBV12-3 or TRBV12-4 and TRBJ2-7; D is undetermined. The DNA for the CDR3 is TGTGCCAGCAGTTTCATTTCGGAAATAGGCGAGCAGTACTTC. Its translation: CASSFISEIGEQYF.